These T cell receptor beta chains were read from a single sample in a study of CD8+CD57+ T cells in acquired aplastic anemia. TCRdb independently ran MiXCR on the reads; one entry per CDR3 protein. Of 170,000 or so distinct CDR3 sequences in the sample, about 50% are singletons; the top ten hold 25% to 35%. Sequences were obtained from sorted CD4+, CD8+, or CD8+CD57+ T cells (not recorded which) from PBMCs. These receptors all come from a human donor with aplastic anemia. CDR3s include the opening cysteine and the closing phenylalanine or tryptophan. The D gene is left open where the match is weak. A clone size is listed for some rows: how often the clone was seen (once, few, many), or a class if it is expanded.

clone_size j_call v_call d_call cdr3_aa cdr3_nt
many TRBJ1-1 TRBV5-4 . CASSLWGREAFF TGTGCCAGCAGCTTGTGGGGGAGGGAGGCTTTCTTT
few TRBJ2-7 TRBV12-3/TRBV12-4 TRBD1 CASREGQGYEQYF TGTGCCAGCAGGGAGGGACAGGGTTACGAGCAGTACTTC
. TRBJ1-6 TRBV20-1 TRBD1 CSARDRVVSPLHF TGCAGTGCGAGAGACAGGGTGGTATCACCCCTCCACTTT
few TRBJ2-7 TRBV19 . CASSKDGESSYEQYF TGTGCCAGTAGCAAGGACGGGGAAAGCTCCTACGAGCAGTACTTC
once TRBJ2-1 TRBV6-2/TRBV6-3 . CASSYPSSTLVNEQFF TGTGCCAGCAGTTACCCCTCGTCTACCCTCGTCAATGAGCAGTTCTTC
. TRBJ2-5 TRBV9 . CASSVDPVGRLETQYF TGTGCCAGCAGCGTAGACCCCGTCGGTCGGTTAGAGACCCAGTACTTC
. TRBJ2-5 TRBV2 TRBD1 CASSQDRAQETQYF TGTGCCAGCAGTCAAGACAGGGCTCAAGAGACCCAGTACTTC
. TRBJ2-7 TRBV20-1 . CSARVGGTYEQYF TGCAGTGCTAGAGTGGGCGGGACCTACGAGCAGTACTTC
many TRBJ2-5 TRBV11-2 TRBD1 CASSLGTGPSQETQYF TGTGCCAGCAGCCTCGGGACAGGGCCCAGCCAAGAGACCCAGTACTTC
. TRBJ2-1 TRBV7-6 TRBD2 CASSGTSGHNEQFF TGTGCCAGCAGCGGGACTAGCGGGCACAATGAGCAGTTCTTC
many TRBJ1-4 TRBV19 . CASSITTGYEGEKLFF TGTGCCAGTAGTATTACTACAGGGTACGAGGGTGAAAAACTGTTTTTT
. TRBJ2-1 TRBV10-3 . CAISESGAPHNEQFF TGTGCCATCAGTGAGTCGGGGGCACCGCACAATGAGCAGTTCTTC
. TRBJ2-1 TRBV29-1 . CSLVTFPEQFF TGCAGCTTAGTCACATTCCCTGAGCAGTTCTTC
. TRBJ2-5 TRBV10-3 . CAISDRTAVGETQYF TGTGCCATCAGTGACCGCACGGCGGTTGGAGAGACCCAGTACTTC
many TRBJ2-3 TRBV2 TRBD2 CASSLTVGTSGGSTDTQYF TGTGCCAGCAGTCTGACGGTGGGAACTAGCGGGGGTAGCACAGATACGCAGTATTTT
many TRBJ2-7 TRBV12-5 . CASGLKAGGEYEQYF TGTGCTAGTGGTTTAAAAGCAGGGGGGGAATACGAGCAGTACTTC
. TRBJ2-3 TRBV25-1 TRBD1 CASSGTGVDTQYF TGTGCCAGCAGTGGGACAGGGGTGGATACGCAGTATTTT
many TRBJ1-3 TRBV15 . CATSSPRQGNGNTIYF TGTGCCACCAGCAGCCCAAGGCAGGGTAATGGAAACACCATATATTTT
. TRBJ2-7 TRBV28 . CASTFLRYEQYF TGTGCCAGCACTTTCCTTCGTTACGAGCAGTACTTC
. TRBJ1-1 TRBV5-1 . CASSFEGPLGTEAFF TGCGCCAGCAGCTTTGAGGGCCCCCTAGGGACTGAAGCTTTCTTT
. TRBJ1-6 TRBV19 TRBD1 CASSMAGGNSPLHF TGTGCCAGTAGTATGGCAGGGGGTAATTCACCCCTCCACTTT
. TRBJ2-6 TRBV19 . CASSIRAGRSSGANVLTF TGTGCCAGTAGTATAAGGGCAGGCCGAAGCTCTGGGGCCAACGTCCTGACTTTC
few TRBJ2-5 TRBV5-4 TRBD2 CASSSFTSGPQETQYF TGTGCCAGCAGTAGTTTTACTAGCGGGCCGCAAGAGACCCAGTACTTC
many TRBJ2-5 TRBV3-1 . CASSLGPGTQETQYF TGTGCCAGCAGCCTAGGACCGGGAACACAAGAGACCCAGTACTTC
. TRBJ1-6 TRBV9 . CASSARDDSPLHF TGTGCCAGCAGCGCAAGGGATGACTCACCCCTCCACTTT
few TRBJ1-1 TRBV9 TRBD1 CASSGFRDRGSNTEAFF TGTGCCAGCAGCGGCTTTCGGGACAGGGGTTCGAACACTGAAGCTTTCTTT
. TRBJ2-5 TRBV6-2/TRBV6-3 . CASSFPGSGTQYF TGTGCCAGCAGTTTCCCGGGGTCAGGGACCCAGTACTTC
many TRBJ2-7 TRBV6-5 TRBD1 CASSSDRGLRNEQYF TGTGCCAGCAGTTCTGACAGGGGATTGAGGAACGAGCAGTACTTC
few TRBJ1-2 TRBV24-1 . CATSDSREGYTF TGTGCCACCAGTGATTCAAGGGAAGGCTACACCTTC
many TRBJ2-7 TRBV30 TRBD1 CAWSSGQDYEQYF TGTGCCTGGAGCTCCGGACAGGACTACGAGCAGTACTTC
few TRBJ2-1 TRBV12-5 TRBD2 CASGLGAGSYNEQFF TGTGCTAGTGGTTTGGGAGCGGGATCCTACAATGAGCAGTTCTTC
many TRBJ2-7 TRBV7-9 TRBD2 CASSLQTSTYEQYF TGTGCCAGCAGCTTGCAGACTAGCACCTACGAGCAGTACTTC
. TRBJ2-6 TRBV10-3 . CATAPPGANVLTF TGTGCCACCGCCCCCCCTGGGGCCAACGTCCTGACTTTC
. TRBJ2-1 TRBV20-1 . CSASAPSSYNEQFF TGCAGTGCTAGTGCACCCTCTTCCTACAATGAGCAGTTCTTC
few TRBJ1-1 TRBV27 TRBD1 CASTGQGATEAFF TGTGCCAGCACCGGACAGGGGGCAACTGAAGCTTTCTTT
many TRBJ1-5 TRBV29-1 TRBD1 CSVSLGQGVFSNQPQHF TGCAGCGTTTCCCTCGGACAGGGGGTGTTCAGCAATCAGCCCCAGCATTTT
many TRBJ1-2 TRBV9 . CASSEGEGRYGYTF TGTGCCAGCAGCGAGGGGGAGGGACGCTATGGCTACACCTTC
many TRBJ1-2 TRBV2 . CASSEVGDYGYTF TGTGCCAGCAGTGAAGTAGGGGACTATGGCTACACCTTC
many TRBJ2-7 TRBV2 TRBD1 CASREGTGAHEQYF TGTGCCAGCAGAGAGGGGACAGGGGCCCACGAGCAGTACTTC
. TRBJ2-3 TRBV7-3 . CASSRRDDTQYF TGTGCCAGCAGCCGGAGGGATGATACGCAGTATTTT